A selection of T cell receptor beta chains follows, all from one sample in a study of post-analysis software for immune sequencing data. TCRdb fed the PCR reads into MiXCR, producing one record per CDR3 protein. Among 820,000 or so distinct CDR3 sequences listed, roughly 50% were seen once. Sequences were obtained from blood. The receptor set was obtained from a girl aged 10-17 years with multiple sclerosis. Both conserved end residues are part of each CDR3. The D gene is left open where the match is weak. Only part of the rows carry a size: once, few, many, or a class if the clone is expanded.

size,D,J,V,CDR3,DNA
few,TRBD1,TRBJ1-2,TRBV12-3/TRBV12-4,CASSYRTGNYGYTF,TGTGCCAGCAGTTACAGGACAGGGAACTATGGCTACACCTTC
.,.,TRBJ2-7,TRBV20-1,CSVRGANSYEQYF,TGCAGTGTCAGGGGGGCAAACTCCTACGAGCAGTACTTC
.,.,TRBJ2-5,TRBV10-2,CASSVGQGKTQYF,TGCGCCAGCAGTGTTGGCCAAGGTAAGACCCAGTACTTC
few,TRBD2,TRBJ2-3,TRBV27,CASSQMRTSGIDTQYF,TGTGCCAGCAGCCAAATGCGGACTAGCGGGATAGATACGCAGTATTTT
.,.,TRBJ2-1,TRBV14,CASNELGSIYNEQFF,TGTGCCAGCAACGAACTCGGATCAATCTACAATGAGCAGTTCTTC
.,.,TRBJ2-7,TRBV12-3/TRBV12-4,CASTDGTSYEQYF,TGTGCCAGCACGGACGGAACTTCCTACGAGCAGTACTTC
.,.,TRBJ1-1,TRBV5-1,CASSLTSLNTEAFF,TGCGCCAGCAGCCTGACAAGCTTGAACACTGAAGCTTTCTTT
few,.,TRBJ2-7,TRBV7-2,CASSLVGRGYEQYF,TGTGCCAGCAGCTTAGTTGGCAGAGGATACGAGCAGTACTTC
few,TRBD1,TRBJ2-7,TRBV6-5,CASSYSRGQGRSYEQYF,TGTGCCAGCAGTTACTCGCGGGGACAGGGGCGCTCCTACGAGCAGTACTTC
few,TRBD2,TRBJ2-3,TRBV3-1,CASRQRTSRSDTQYF,TGTGCCAGCAGGCAGCGGACTAGTCGCTCAGATACGCAGTATTTT
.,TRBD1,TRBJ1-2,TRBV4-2,CASSLADRDVLGYTF,TGTGCCAGCAGCCTCGCCGACAGGGATGTCCTTGGCTACACCTTC
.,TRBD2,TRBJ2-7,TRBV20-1,CSARDQPGGLYEQYF,TGCAGTGCTAGAGATCAACCGGGAGGGCTCTACGAGCAGTACTTC
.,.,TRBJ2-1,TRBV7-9,CASSLRREQFF,TGTGCCAGCAGCTTAAGGAGGGAGCAGTTCTTC
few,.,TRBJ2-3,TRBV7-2,CASSFKTGDTQYF,TGTGCCAGCAGCTTCAAAACGGGGGATACGCAGTATTTT
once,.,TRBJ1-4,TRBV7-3,CASSTPRTEEEEKLFF,TGTGCCAGCAGCACGCCGCGGACAGAGGAAGAGGAAAAACTGTTTTTT
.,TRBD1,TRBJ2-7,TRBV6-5,CASSYNRDRGGSSHEQYF,TGTGCCAGCAGTTATAACCGGGACAGGGGGGGATCCTCCCACGAGCAGTACTTC
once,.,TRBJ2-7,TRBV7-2,CASSFVPGHSYEQYF,TGTGCCAGCAGCTTTGTACCGGGGCACTCCTACGAGCAGTACTTC
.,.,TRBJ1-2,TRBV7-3,CASSPPSPRGYTF,TGTGCCAGCAGCCCCCCCTCCCCGCGTGGCTACACCTTC